The 3 T cell receptor beta chains listed next were all sequenced from one sample in a study of early T cells in non-severe SARS-CoV-2 infection. MiXCR was run by TCRdb on the 5' RACE reads, yielding one entry per CDR3 protein. The sample yields around 70,000 distinct CDR3 sequences, roughly a sixth seen once. Sample: whole blood. The receptors here all came from an adult who was a healthcare worker with PCR-confirmed SARS-CoV-2 infection or an uninfected control (not recorded which).

This clonotype was detected many times. The genes are TRBV20-1 and TRBJ1-6; the D gene is possibly TRBD1 (5 bases). V gave up 0 bases and J gave up 7 bases, with 10 bases separating them. The germline CDR1 and CDR2 sequences are DFQATT and SNEGSKA (reference sequence). This CDR3 spans 14 amino acids. The CDR3, as DNA: TGCAGTGCTAGAGATCCAGGGATCAATTCACCCCTCCACTTT. Amino acid sequence: CSARDPGINSPLHF.

The chain is built from TRBV20-1 and TRBJ2-1, with 10 bases matching TRBD2. This CDR3 contains 14 residues. Trimming took 3 bases from V and 6 from J; bases not matched to a gene: 5. The germline gives CDR1 DFQATT, CDR2 SNEGSKA (reference sequence). The CDR3 region is CSARASGGGNEQFF. The CDR3 nucleotides read TGCAGTGCTAGGGCTAGCGGGGGCGGCAATGAGCAGTTCTTC.

This clonotype occurred many times. The chain links TRBV7-3 to TRBJ1-1; no definite D call. CDR1 is SGHTA and CDR2 is FQGTGA in the germline V gene. The CDR3 runs to 12 residues. The V end was cut by 8 bases, the J end by 0 bases, with 7 bases between. CDR3 sequence reads: CASSTVNTEAFF. CDR3 coding DNA: TGTGCCAGCTCAACGGTGAACACTGAAGCTTTCTTT.